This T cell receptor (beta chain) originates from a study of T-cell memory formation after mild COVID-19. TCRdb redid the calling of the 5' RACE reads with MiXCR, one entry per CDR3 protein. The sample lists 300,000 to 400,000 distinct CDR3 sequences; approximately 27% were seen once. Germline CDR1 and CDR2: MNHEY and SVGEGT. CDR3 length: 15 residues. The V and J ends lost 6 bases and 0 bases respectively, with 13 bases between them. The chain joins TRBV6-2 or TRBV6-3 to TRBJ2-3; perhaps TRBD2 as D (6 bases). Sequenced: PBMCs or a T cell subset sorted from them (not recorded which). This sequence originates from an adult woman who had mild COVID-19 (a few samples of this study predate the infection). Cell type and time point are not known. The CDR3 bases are TGTGCCAGCAGCTATGGCGGGGCTAGCACAGATACGCAGTATTTT. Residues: CASSYGGASTDTQYF.